Sequencing of this T cell receptor (beta chain) was carried out in a study of T cell responses to AZD1222 COVID-19 vaccine. Combined were second doses at about 4 or about 12 weeks. Sequenced by immunoSEQ multiplex PCR; TCRdb stores in-frame clones only, minus some. The sample contains approximately 110,000 clones, nearly 90% of which appear only once. The length of the CDR3 is 15 residues. The germline CDR1 and CDR2 sequences are KGHSH and LQKENI. V gave up 1 base and J gave up 0 bases, with 7 bases separating them. A remark on this clone: Its target is not known.

General study points: Compared with day 0, the breadth and depth of the Spike-specific TCR repertoire rose significantly after two doses of AZD1222. Spike-wide coverage was observed for vaccine-associated CD4 TCRs, with dominant responses at 160-218 and 743-854. Reportedly, nearly half of unique spike TCRs recognized epitopes outside B.1.351/B.1.1.7 mutations.

This sequence joins TRBV18 and TRBJ1-5; D may be TRBD1 (5 bases). Sequences were derived from peripheral blood, sampled 28 days after the second AZD1222 dose. The clonotype originates from an adult who received the AZD1222 COVID-19 vaccine. CDR3: CASSPQGNSNQPQHF. In DNA form, the CDR3 reads TGTGCCAGCTCACCACAGGGGAATAGCAATCAGCCCCAGCATTTT.